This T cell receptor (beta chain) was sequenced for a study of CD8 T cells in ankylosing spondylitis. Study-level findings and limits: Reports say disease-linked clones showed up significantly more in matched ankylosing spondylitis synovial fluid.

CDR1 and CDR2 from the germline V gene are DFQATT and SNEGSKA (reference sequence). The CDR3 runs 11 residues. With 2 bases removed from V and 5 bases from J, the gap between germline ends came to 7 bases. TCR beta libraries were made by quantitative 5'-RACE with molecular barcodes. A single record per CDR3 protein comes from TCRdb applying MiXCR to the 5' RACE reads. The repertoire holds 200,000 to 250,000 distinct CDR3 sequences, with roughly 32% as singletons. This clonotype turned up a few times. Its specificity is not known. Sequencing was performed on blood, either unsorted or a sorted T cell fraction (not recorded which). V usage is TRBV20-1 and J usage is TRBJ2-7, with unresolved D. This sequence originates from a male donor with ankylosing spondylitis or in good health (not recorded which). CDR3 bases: TGCAGTGCTAGAAGATCCGACGAGCAGTACTTC. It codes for CSARRSDEQYF.